The T cell receptor beta chain under discussion was sequenced for a study of T cell changes during pregnancy in multiple sclerosis. Germline V gene data show CDR1 as MNHEY and CDR2 as SMNVEV (reference sequence). The CDR3 has 15 amino acids. J lost 5 bases, V lost 6 bases, and 10 bases had no gene match. Profiled with immunoSEQ multiplex PCR; TCRdb holds only in-frame clones, not every one. The data contain about 92,000 clones, over 80% of them singletons. This clone has only one observation. The rearrangement joins TRBV27 to TRBJ2-5; TRBD2 matches at 9 bases. This receptor was taken from a female donor with multiple sclerosis, enrolled in a pregnancy study. The starting material was peripheral blood, obtained in the first trimester of pregnancy. The CDR3 nucleotides read TGTGCCAGCAGGCACCGCGGGGGGGCCGCGGAGACCCAGTACTTC. This codes for CASRHRGGAAETQYF.